The 27 T cell receptor beta chains below all came from one sample that was sequenced in a study of T cell repertoires in cytomegalovirus infection (dated by TCRdb to about 2019). For sequencing, an Illumina HiSeq 1500 was employed. TCRdb reworked the public reads: Q25 trimming with fastp, MiXCR clone assembly, productive beta chains retained. Under each unique CDR3 protein, matching rows form one entry showing the most common genes and DNA. In all, the sample holds approximately 990,000 distinct CDR3 sequences, and 30% to 40% of those were seen once. The ten largest clones represent over 11% of the sample. No antigen is known for these receptors. Read against the paper, the sample's treatment or condition label means: in vitro stimulation with specific CMV peptide epitopes to enrich CMV-specific T cells. Sequenced here: cultured CD8+ T cells from PBMCs, sampled from culture after CMV antigen stimulation. Receptors originate from a human donor in good health (CMV status not recorded). Some clones in this sample may be carry-over from other donors' samples.

The chain combines TRBV29-1 with TRBJ1-4, with D possibly being TRBD1 (5 bases). Trimming took 6 bases from V and 0 from J, leaving 20 bases between them. The CDR3 consists of 17 residues. Germline CDR1 reads SQVTM; CDR2 reads ANQGSEA. The CDR3 coding sequence is TGCAGCGTCGGGGGTTTTGGGGGTAAATCAACTAATGAAAAACTGTTTTTT. Its protein product is CSVGGFGGKSTNEKLFF.

This clonotype turned up a few times. The chain joins TRBV11-2 to TRBJ1-4; D gene unclear. Trimming pared 5 bases from V and 6 bases from J, leaving 4 bases between. The CDR3 loop spans 11 amino acids. Germline V gene lookup returns CDR1 SGHAT and CDR2 FQNNGV. The chain's CDR3 is CASSPDEKLFF. Here the CDR3 DNA reads TGTGCCAGCAGCCCCGATGAAAAACTGTTTTTT.

This clonotype was seen a handful of times. The chain couples TRBV5-1 to TRBJ1-1, with 8 nucleotides matching TRBD1. The CDR3 contains 15 residues. The V gene's germline CDR1 is SGHRS and CDR2 YFSETQ. Trimming cost V 4 bases and J 1 base; bases outside gene matches: 6. For the CDR3, the DNA is TGCGCCAGCAGCCCGACAGGGGTGCCGAACACTGAAGCTTTCTTT. Encoded protein: CASSPTGVPNTEAFF.

The chain carries TRBV27 and TRBJ2-3; D is undetermined. The CDR3 totals 15 residues. Germline V gene sequence: CDR1 MNHEY, CDR2 SMNVEV (reference sequence). Trimming took off 3 bases at V and 2 bases at J, with 12 bases between the two ends. The CDR3 reads CASSFYSEYTDTQYF. Here the CDR3 DNA reads TGTGCCAGCAGTTTTTACTCAGAGTACACAGATACGCAGTATTTT.

V is TRBV2 and J is TRBJ1-5; D perhaps matches TRBD1 (6 bases). In germline, CDR1 is SNHLY, CDR2 FYNNEI. Trimming cost V 7 bases and J 3 bases, with 13 bases left between them. This CDR3 is built from 14 residues. The CDR3 DNA reads as TGTGCCAGCACCACAGGGAGAGTCAATCAGCCCCAGCATTTT. Its translation is CASTTGRVNQPQHF.

The chain carries TRBV7-9 and TRBJ1-1; tentative D call: TRBD1 (6 bases). The CDR3 totals 14 residues. V was shortened by 3 bases and J by 6 bases, with 14 bases between the two germline ends. CDR1 is SEHNR, CDR2 FQNEAQ, per germline (reference sequence). In DNA, the CDR3 is TGTGCCAGCAGCTTTACAGGGACCCTCCCTGAAGCTTTCTTT. Its protein product is CASSFTGTLPEAFF.

In its sample, this clonotype was seen many times. The J gene is TRBJ2-3, the V gene TRBV11-2; D might be TRBD1 (5 bases). V shed 5 bases and J shed 0 bases, with 12 bases lying between them. The CDR3 length is 15 residues. CDR1 and CDR2 from the germline V gene are SGHAT and FQNNGV. The CDR3 protein is CASSQGTSSTDTQYF. The CDR3 DNA is TGTGCCAGCAGCCAGGGTACCTCTAGCACAGATACGCAGTATTTT.

This clonotype showed up just a few times. The chain is built from TRBV19 and TRBJ2-7; 8 bases align to TRBD1. J lost 2 bases, V lost 6 bases, and 3 bases had no gene match. Germline CDR1 is LNHDA and CDR2 is SQIVND (reference sequence). There are 13 residues in the CDR3. CDR3 nucleotides: TGTGCCAGTAGCGACAGGGGCGCCTACGAGCAGTACTTC. Residues: CASSDRGAYEQYF.

The count of this clonotype is one. V and J are TRBV5-1 and TRBJ2-5, with 15 bases matching TRBD2. The CDR3 loop spans 17 amino acids. CDR1 and CDR2 from the germline V gene are SGHRS and YFSETQ. Germline trimming cut 4 bases from V and 3 bases from J; bases unmatched to any gene: 7. In DNA form, the CDR3 reads TGCGCCAGCAGCCGTTCCGGACTAGCGGGGGGGAAAGAGACCCAGTACTTC. As protein: CASSRSGLAGGKETQYF.

This clonotype was seen only a few times. The V and J genes are TRBV9 and TRBJ2-1, with no clear D. The CDR3 runs 8 residues. V lost 7 bases to trimming and J lost 8 bases, with 1 base between them. CDR1 SGDLS and CDR2 YYNGEE come from the germline V gene. CDR3 protein: CASDEQFF. Written as DNA, the CDR3 is TGTGCCAGCGATGAGCAGTTCTTC. The full variable domain, with the rest looked up from reference TRBV9 and TRBJ2-1, is DSGVTQTPKHLITATGQRVTLRCSPRSGDLSVYWYQQSLDQGLQFLIQYYNGEERAKGNILERFSAQQFPDLHSELNLSSLELGDSALYFCASDEQFFGPGTRLTVL.

Only a few counts were recorded for this clonotype. This chain uses TRBV5-5 with TRBJ1-2, with a tentative D call TRBD1 (5 bases). CDR3 size: 13 residues. V dropped 3 bases and J dropped 8 bases, with 14 bases sitting between them. Germline lookup yields CDR1 SGHKS and CDR2 YYEKEE (reference sequence). CDR3 amino acids: CASSSDGGSGYTF. In nucleotides, the CDR3 is TGTGCCAGCAGCTCCGACGGGGGGTCGGGCTACACCTTC.

The chain is built from TRBV6-2 or TRBV6-3 and TRBJ2-5; 9 nucleotides line up with TRBD1. The trim removed 7 bases at V and 9 bases at J, leaving 24 bases unmatched. The CDR3 runs to 18 residues. The germline gives CDR1 MNHEY, CDR2 SVGEGT. CDR3 in amino acids: CASTETWNAGTGRMAQYF. In DNA, the CDR3 is TGTGCCAGCACTGAGACCTGGAACGCCGGGACAGGGCGGATGGCCCAGTACTTC.

The rearrangement links TRBV20-1 to TRBJ2-2; the D gene is possibly TRBD2 (5 bases). Germline V gene data show CDR1 as DFQATT and CDR2 as SNEGSKA (reference sequence). V was cut by 0 bases and J by 4 bases, with 9 bases left in between. CDR3 length equals 14 residues. This CDR3 is CSARDLEGTGELFF. CDR3 DNA: TGCAGTGCTAGAGATCTTGAGGGCACCGGGGAGCTGTTTTTT.

Ten or more counts support this clonotype. V usage is TRBV10-2 and J usage is TRBJ2-7; TRBD1 matches at 7 bases. The germline V gene has CDR1 WSHSY and CDR2 SAAADI. After removal of 5 bases from V and 3 bases from J, the junction contained 4 bases not matched to a gene. This CDR3 has 13 residues. CDR3 sequence reads: CASSPGTDYEQYF. CDR3 nucleotide sequence: TGCGCCAGCAGTCCCGGGACAGACTACGAGCAGTACTTC.

V usage is TRBV12-3 or TRBV12-4 and J usage is TRBJ2-5; D is undetermined. The CDR3 contains 15 residues. V lost 2 bases and J lost 1, with 11 bases in between. In nucleotides, the CDR3 is TGTGCCAGCAGTTTATCGTGGCAGGCCCAAGAGACCCAGTACTTC. Protein product: CASSLSWQAQETQYF.

The table lists this clonotype with a few counts. The chain employs TRBV15 and TRBJ2-1; 10 positions match TRBD2. CDR3 length: 15 amino acids. The V segment lost 6 bases and the J segment 6 bases; nucleotides outside the gene matches: 8. CDR1 is LNHNV and CDR2 is YYDKDF in the germline V gene (reference sequence). CDR3 protein: CATSPSGGAFNEQFF. CDR3 in DNA: TGTGCCACCAGTCCCAGCGGGGGGGCCTTCAATGAGCAGTTCTTC.

This clonotype was detected a few times. V and J are TRBV20-1 and TRBJ2-6, with TRBD1 matching 10 bases. Germline V CDR1 and CDR2: DFQATT, SNEGSKA (reference sequence). J lost 1 base, V lost 7 bases, and 13 bases had no gene match. The CDR3 extends over 18 amino acids. CDR3 DNA: TGCAGTGTAGCCCGAACCCGGGACAGGGGATCTGGGGCCAACGTCCTGACTTTC. Translating it yields CSVARTRDRGSGANVLTF.

The chain couples TRBV27 to TRBJ2-3; TRBD2 matches at 14 bases. Germline V gene lookup returns CDR1 MNHEY and CDR2 SMNVEV (reference sequence). V lost 7 bases, J lost 3 bases, and 12 bases stayed unmatched. The CDR3 is made up of 18 amino acids. The chain's CDR3 is CASTTSGGVAYLTDTQYF. CDR3 DNA: TGTGCCAGCACGACTAGCGGGGGGGTAGCCTATTTAACAGATACGCAGTATTTT.

There are a few counts of this clonotype. This sequence joins TRBV10-3 and TRBJ1-1, with D uncertain. Per the germline V gene, CDR1 is ENHRY and CDR2 is SYGVKD. The CDR3 runs to 16 residues. The V end lost 0 bases, the J end lost 1 base, and 12 bases lay between the germline ends. CDR3 region: CAISESPGSPNTEAFF. CDR3 DNA sequence: TGTGCCATCAGTGAGTCCCCGGGGTCGCCGAACACTGAAGCTTTCTTT.

The V gene is TRBV4-3, the J gene TRBJ2-2; D gene uncertain. In germline, CDR1 is LGHNA, CDR2 YSLEER. This CDR3 spans 13 amino acids. Trimming removed 3 bases at V and 3 bases at J, with 5 bases between. Here the CDR3 DNA reads TGCGCCAGCAGCCACTTAGACACCGGGGAGCTGTTTTTT. The encoded protein is CASSHLDTGELFF.

This clonotype occurred many times. This sequence joins TRBV6-2 or TRBV6-3 and TRBJ2-1; TRBD2 aligns across 11 bases. V shed 5 bases and J 4 bases; nucleotides not matched to a gene: 13. Germline lookup yields CDR1 MNHEY and CDR2 SVGEGT. This CDR3 spans 18 amino acids. The CDR3 loop is CASSDLALAGGLYNEQFF. The CDR3 DNA sequence: TGTGCCAGCAGTGACTTGGCTCTAGCGGGGGGCCTATACAATGAGCAGTTCTTC.

This clonotype has only a few counts. The gene calls are TRBV6-5 and TRBJ2-7; D possibly uses TRBD1 or TRBD2 (5 bases each). V lost 6 bases to trimming and J lost 0 bases, with 9 bases between them. Germline V CDR1 and CDR2: MNHEY, SVGAGI. The length of the CDR3 is 13 residues. The CDR3 DNA reads as TGTGCCAGCAGCCGGGACGTCTCCTACGAGCAGTACGTC. This gives the protein CASSRDVSYEQYV.

The rearrangement links TRBV12-3 or TRBV12-4 to TRBJ2-1; TRBD1 agrees at 9 bases. V was pared by 6 bases and J by 15 bases, with 18 bases of the junction left unmatched. The CDR3 spans 15 residues. CDR3 bases: TGTGCCAGCAGCCGGGGACAGGGAAAGTTGCGGAAGGGGTTCTTC. The encoded protein is CASSRGQGKLRKGFF.

This clonotype came up a few times. V gene TRBV4-1 combines with J gene TRBJ2-2; D unresolved. Trimming cost V 5 bases and J 1 base, with 11 bases left between them. This CDR3 spans 15 amino acids. Germline V gene lookup returns CDR1 MGHRA and CDR2 YSYEKL. This CDR3 reads CASSFIDLNTGELFF. The CDR3 nucleotides read TGCGCCAGCAGCTTCATTGACTTGAACACCGGGGAGCTGTTTTTT.

This chain uses TRBV15 with TRBJ1-4, with 7 nucleotides matching TRBD1. Germline CDR1 LNHNV, CDR2 YYDKDF (reference sequence). Trimming at V came to 1 base and at J to 3 bases, leaving 5 bases not matched to a gene. This CDR3 contains 16 residues. CDR3 nucleotides: TGTGCCACCAGCAGAGTTACAGGGGCGTCTAATGAAAAACTGTTTTTT. It encodes CATSRVTGASNEKLFF.

Points on this clonotype: An end of the junction differs from the germline gene, which may be a read error. The chain carries TRBV4-1 and TRBJ2-2, with D unresolved. The CDR3 runs to 15 residues. Germline CDR1 MGHRA, CDR2 YSYEKL. This CDR3 is CASNQDQPNTGELFF. For the CDR3, the DNA is TGCGCCAGCAACCAAGATCAACCGAACACCGGGGAGCTGTTTTTT.

The V gene is TRBV2, the J gene TRBJ1-4, with 8 nucleotides matching TRBD1. V gave up 7 bases and J gave up 0 bases; unmatched junction bases: 4. CDR1 is SNHLY, CDR2 FYNNEI, per germline. The CDR3 is 15 residues long. CDR3 loop: CASMSDRATNEKLFF. The CDR3 region has the DNA TGTGCCAGCATGTCGGACAGGGCAACTAATGAAAAACTGTTTTTT.